This TCR beta chain emerged from a study of CD8 T cells in Susac syndrome. Regarding the study as a whole: The study's TCR sequencing and HLA analysis drew on a certain number of individuals. That number was acknowledged as relatively small.

The CDR3 totals 15 residues. V gave up 5 bases and J gave up 0 bases, with 13 bases separating them. The germline V gene has CDR1 SGHVS and CDR2 FQNEAQ. Random hexamers were used to reverse transcribe roughly 0.45 to 1 ug of RNA. TCRdb independently ran MiXCR on the immunoSEQ multiplex PCR reads; one entry per CDR3 protein. The top ten clones hold 0.1% to 0.15% of a sample with a few hundred thousand distinct CDR3 sequences, about 93% of them seen once. Concerning this clonotype: What it recognizes is unknown.

Sequencing used CD8+ T cells from PBMCs. This receptor was taken from a human donor with multiple sclerosis. The rearrangement links TRBV7-8 to TRBJ1-1; unclear D gene. The CDR3 sequence: CASSPGVGVNTEAFF. CDR3 DNA: TGTGCCAGCAGCCCTGGGGTTGGGGTGAACACTGAAGCTTTCTTT.